This T cell receptor (beta chain) stems from a study of Ad26.COV2.S vaccination and SARS-CoV-2 variants. The CDR3 spans 12 residues. Trimming shortened V by 1 base and J by 8 bases, and 11 bases separated the two germline ends. Germline V lookup: CDR1 GTSNPN, CDR2 SVGIG (reference sequence). With regard to this clone: Its target is not known.

Treatment defined: around 19 received Ad26.COV2.S at low or high dose, single or two shots; about 5 received placebo; per-sample allocation not given. Specimens were obtained on day 63 following the first vaccine or placebo injection. At a Boston site, the person donating was an adult of 18-55 years. It was Wuhan-strain SARS-CoV-2 spike that the Ad26 vaccine vector expressed. Sequencing used immunoSEQ multiplex PCR; TCRdb keeps in-frame clones, though not all of them. Of 400,000 or so clones detected, 70% to 90% appear once; the ten largest clones hold roughly 3.2%. General study results and limits: Breadth of non-spike TCRs did not differ between vaccinees and placebo recipients. Breadth, reportedly substantial, characterized the spike-specific CD8+ and CD4+ T cell responses after vaccination.

The starting material was peripheral blood, obtained in a trial of Ad26.COV2.S vaccine versus placebo. The V call is TRBV30, the J call TRBJ1-2; D is possibly TRBD1 (5 bases). The TCR originated in a person between 18 and 60 years old who received the Ad26.COV2.S COVID-19 vaccine or a placebo. DNA for the CDR3: TGTGCCTGGAGTGCGCAGGGAGGCGGCTACACCTTC. Amino acids: CAWSAQGGGYTF.